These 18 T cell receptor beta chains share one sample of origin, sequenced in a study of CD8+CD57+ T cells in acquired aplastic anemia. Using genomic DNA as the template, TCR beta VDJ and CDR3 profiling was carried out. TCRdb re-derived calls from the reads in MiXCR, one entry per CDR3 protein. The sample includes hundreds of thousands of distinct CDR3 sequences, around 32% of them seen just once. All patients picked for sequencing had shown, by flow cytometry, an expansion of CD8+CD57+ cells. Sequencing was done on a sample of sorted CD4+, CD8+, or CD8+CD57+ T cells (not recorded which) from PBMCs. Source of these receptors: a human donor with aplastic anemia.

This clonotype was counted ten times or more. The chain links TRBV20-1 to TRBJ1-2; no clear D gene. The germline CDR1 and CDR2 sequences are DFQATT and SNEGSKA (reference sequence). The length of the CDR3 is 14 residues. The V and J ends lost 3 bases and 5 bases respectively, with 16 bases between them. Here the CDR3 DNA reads TGCAGTGCTAGTTCCCCGGTTGATGGGTATGGCTACACCTTC. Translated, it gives CSASSPVDGYGYTF.

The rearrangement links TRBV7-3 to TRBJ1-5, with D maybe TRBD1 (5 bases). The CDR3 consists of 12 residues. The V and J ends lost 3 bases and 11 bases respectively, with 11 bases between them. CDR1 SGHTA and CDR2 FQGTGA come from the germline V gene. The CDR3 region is CASSLGDQAQHF. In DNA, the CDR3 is TGTGCCAGCAGCTTGGGGGACCAGGCCCAGCATTTT. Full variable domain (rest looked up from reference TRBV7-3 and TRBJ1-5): GAGVSQTPSNKVTEKGKYVELRCDPISGHTALYWYRQSLGQGPEFLIYFQGTGAADDSGLPNDRFFAVRPEGSVSTLKIQRTERGDSAVYLCASSLGDQAQHFGDGTRLSIL.

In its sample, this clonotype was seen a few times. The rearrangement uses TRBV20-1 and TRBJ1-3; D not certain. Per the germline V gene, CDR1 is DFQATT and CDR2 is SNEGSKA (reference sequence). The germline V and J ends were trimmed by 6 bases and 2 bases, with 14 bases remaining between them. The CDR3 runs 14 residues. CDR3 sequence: CSAPYSGTGNTIYF. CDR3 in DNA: TGCAGTGCCCCCTATTCCGGGACTGGAAACACCATATATTTT.

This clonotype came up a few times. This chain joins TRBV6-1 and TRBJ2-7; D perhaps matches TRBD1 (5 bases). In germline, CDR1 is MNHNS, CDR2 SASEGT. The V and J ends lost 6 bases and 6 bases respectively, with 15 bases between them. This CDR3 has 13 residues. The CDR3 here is CASSELGRGEQYF. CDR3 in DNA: TGTGCCAGCAGCGAACTTGGTAGGGGCGAGCAGTACTTC.

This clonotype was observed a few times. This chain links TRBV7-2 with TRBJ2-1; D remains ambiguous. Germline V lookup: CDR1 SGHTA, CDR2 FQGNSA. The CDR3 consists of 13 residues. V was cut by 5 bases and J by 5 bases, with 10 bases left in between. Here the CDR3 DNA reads TGTGCCAGCAGCCAAGCGATTCACAATGAGCAGTTCTTC. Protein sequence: CASSQAIHNEQFF.

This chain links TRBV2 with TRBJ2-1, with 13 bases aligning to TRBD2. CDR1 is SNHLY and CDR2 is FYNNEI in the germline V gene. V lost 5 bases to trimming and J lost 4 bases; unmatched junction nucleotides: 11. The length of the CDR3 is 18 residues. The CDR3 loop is CASSSLAGGPHPYNEQFF. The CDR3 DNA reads TGTGCCAGCAGTTCACTAGCGGGAGGGCCACATCCTTACAATGAGCAGTTCTTC.

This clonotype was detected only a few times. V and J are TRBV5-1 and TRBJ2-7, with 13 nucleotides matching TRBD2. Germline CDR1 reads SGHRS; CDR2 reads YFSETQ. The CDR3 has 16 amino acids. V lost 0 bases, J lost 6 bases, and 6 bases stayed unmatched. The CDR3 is CASSLDILAGGSEQYF. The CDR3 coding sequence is TGCGCCAGCAGCTTGGACATACTAGCGGGAGGGAGCGAGCAGTACTTC.

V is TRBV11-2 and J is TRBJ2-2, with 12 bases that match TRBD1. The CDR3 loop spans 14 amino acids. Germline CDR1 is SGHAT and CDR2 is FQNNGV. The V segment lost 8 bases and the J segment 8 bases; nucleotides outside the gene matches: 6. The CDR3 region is CASSGTGGWGELFF. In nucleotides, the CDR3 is TGTGCCAGCTCGGGGACAGGGGGCTGGGGGGAGCTGTTTTTT.

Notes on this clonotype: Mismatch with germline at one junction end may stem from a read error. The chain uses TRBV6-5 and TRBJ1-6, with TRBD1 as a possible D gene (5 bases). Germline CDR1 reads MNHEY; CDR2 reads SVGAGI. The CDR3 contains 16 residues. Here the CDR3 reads CASGYGGTLHNSPLHF. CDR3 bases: TGTGCCAGCGGTTACGGCGGGACTCTGCATAATTCACCCCTCCACTTT.

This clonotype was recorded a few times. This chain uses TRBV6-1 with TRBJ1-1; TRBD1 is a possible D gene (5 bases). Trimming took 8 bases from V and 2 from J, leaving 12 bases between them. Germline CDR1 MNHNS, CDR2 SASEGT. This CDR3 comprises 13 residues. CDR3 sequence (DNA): TGTGCCAGCGGGAGACAGCCTAACACTGAAGCTTTCTTT. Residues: CASGRQPNTEAFF.

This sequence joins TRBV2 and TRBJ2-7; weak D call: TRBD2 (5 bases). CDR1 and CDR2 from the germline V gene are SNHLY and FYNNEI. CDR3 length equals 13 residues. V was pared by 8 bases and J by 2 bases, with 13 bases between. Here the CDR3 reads CASATTRTYEQYF. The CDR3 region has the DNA TGTGCCAGCGCCACTACTAGGACCTACGAGCAGTACTTC.

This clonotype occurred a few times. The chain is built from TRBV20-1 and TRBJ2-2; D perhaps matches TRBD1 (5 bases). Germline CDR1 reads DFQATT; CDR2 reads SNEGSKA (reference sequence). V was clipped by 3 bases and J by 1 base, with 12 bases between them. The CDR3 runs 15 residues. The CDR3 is CSARVDSENTGELFF. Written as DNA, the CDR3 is TGCAGTGCTAGGGTAGACAGTGAGAACACCGGGGAGCTGTTTTTT.

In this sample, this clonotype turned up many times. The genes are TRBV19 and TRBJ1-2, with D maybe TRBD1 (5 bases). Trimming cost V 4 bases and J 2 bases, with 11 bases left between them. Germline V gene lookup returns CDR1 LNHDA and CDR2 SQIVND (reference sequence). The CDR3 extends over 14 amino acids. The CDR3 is CASSKRGENYGYTF. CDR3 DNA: TGTGCCAGTAGTAAAAGGGGTGAAAACTATGGCTACACCTTC.

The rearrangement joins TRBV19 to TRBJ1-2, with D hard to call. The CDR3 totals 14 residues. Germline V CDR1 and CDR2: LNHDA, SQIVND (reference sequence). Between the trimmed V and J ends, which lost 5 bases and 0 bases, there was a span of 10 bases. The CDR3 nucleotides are TGTGCCAGTAGTTGGGTACAGACTAACTATGGCTACACCTTC. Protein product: CASSWVQTNYGYTF.

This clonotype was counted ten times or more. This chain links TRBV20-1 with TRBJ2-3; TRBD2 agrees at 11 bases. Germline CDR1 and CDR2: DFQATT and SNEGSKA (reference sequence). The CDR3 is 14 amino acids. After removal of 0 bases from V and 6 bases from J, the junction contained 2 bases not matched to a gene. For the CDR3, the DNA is TGCAGTGCTAGAGATAGCGGGGGGGCGGATACGCAGTATTTT. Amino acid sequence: CSARDSGGADTQYF.

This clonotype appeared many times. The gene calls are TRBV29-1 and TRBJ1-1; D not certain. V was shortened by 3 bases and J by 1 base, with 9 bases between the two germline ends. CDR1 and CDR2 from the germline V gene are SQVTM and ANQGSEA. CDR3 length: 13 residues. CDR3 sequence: CSVDSSGNTEAFF. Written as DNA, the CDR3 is TGCAGCGTTGATTCGTCAGGGAACACTGAAGCTTTCTTT.

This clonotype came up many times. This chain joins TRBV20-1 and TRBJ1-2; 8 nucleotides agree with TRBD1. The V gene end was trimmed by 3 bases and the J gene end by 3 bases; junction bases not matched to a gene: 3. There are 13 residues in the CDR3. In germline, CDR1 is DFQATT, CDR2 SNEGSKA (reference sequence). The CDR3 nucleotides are TGCAGTGCTAGTGAGGGACAGGACTATGGCTACACCTTC. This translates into CSASEGQDYGYTF.

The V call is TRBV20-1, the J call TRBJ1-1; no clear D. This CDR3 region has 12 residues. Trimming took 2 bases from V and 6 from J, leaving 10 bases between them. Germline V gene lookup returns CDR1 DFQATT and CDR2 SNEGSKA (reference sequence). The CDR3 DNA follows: TGCAGTGCTAGAATCAGCGTCTCTGAAGCTTTCTTT. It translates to CSARISVSEAFF.